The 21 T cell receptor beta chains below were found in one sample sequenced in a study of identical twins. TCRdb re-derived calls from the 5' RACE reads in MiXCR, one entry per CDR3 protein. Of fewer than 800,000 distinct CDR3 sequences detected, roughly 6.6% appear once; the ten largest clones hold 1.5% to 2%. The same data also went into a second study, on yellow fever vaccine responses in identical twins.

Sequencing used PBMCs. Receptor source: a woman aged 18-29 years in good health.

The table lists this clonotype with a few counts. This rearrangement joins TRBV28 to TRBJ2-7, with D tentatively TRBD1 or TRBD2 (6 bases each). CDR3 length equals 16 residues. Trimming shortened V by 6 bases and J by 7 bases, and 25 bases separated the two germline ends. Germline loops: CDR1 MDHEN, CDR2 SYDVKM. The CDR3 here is CASSRTIGPTGREQYF. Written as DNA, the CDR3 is TGTGCCAGCAGCCGGACTATAGGCCCCACAGGGCGGGAGCAGTACTTC.

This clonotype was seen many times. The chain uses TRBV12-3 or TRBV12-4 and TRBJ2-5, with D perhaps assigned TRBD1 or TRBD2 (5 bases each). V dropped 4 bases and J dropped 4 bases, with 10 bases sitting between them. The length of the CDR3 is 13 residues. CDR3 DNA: TGTGCCAGCAGTTCTGGGGGAAGAGAGACCCAGTACTTC. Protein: CASSSGGRETQYF.

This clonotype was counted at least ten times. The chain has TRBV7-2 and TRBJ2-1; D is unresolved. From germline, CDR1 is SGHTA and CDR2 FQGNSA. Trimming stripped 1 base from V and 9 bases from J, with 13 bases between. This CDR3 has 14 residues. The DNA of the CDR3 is TGTGCCAGCAGCTTAGTGGTGGGCGGCATTGAGCAGTTCTTC. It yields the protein CASSLVVGGIEQFF.

The CDR3 DNA sequence: TGTGCCAGTAGTATTTTCTTCGCAGGGGCCGGGGCCAACGTCCTGACTTTC. Residues: CASSIFFAGAGANVLTF. The chain carries TRBV19 and TRBJ2-6, with a possible D match to TRBD1 (6 bases). Germline lookup yields CDR1 LNHDA and CDR2 SQIVND (reference sequence). V was trimmed by 3 bases and J by 4 bases, leaving 16 bases between them. CDR3 length: 17 amino acids.

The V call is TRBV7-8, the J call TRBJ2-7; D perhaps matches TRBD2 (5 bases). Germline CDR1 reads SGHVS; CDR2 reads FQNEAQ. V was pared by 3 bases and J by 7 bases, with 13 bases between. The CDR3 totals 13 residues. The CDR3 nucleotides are TGTGCCAGCAGCTTTGACCGGGCGGGTGAGCAGTACTTC. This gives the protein CASSFDRAGEQYF.

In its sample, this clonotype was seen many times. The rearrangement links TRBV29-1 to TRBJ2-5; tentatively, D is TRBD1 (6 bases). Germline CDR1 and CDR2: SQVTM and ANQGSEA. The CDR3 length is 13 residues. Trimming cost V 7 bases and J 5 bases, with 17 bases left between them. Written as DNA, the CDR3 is TGCAGCGCCCTGGGTCAGGGGATGGAGACCCAGTACTTC. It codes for CSALGQGMETQYF. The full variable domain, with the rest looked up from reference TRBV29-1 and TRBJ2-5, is SAVISQKPSRDICQRGTSLTIQCQVDSQVTMMFWYRQQPGQSLTLIATANQGSEATYESGFVIDKFPISRPNLTFSTLTVSNMSPEDSSIYLCSALGQGMETQYFGPGTRLLVL.

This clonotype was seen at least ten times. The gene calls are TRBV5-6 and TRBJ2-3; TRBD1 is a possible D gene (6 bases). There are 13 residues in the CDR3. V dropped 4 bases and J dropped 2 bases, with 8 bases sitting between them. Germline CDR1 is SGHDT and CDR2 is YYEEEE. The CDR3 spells CASSMGATDTQYF. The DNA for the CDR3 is TGTGCCAGCAGCATGGGGGCCACAGATACGCAGTATTTT.

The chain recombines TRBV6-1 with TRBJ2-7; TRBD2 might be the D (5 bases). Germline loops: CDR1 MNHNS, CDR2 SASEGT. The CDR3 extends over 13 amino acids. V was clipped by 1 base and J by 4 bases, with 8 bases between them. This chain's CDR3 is CASSEEWRYEQYF. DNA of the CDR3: TGTGCCAGCAGTGAAGAATGGAGGTACGAGCAGTACTTC.

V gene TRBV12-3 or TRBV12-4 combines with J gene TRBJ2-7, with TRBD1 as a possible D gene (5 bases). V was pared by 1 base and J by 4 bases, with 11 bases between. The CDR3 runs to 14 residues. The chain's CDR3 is CASSLGGGGYEQYV. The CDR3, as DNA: TGTGCCAGCAGTTTAGGGGGCGGCGGATACGAGCAGTACGTC.

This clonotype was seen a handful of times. The CDR3 coding sequence is TGTGCCAGCAGCTTAGCAGGAGTCGTGGGATACACCATATATTTT. Translation: CASSLAGVVGYTIYF. The chain couples TRBV7-2 to TRBJ1-3; no reliable D call. With 0 bases removed from V and 8 bases from J, the gap between germline ends came to 14 bases. CDR3 length: 15 amino acids. Germline V CDR1 and CDR2: SGHTA, FQGNSA.

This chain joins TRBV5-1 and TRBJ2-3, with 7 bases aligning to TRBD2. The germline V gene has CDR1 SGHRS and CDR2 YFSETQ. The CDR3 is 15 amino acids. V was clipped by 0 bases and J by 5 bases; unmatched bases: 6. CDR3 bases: TGCGCCAGCAGCTTGGCGGGAGGCGCCGTAGATACGCAGTATTTT. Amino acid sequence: CASSLAGGAVDTQYF.

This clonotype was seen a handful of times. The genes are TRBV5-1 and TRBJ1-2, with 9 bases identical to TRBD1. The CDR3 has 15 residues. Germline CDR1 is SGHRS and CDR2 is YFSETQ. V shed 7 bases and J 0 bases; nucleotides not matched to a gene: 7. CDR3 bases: TGCGCCAGCCGCGCCACAGGGGGCTCTAACTATGGCTACACCTTC. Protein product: CASRATGGSNYGYTF. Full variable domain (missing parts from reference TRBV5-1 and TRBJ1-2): KAGVTQTPRYLIKTRGQQVTLSCSPISGHRSVSWYQQTPGQGLQFLFEYFSETQRNKGNFPGRFSGRQFSNSRSEMNVSTLELGDSALYLCASRATGGSNYGYTFGSGTRLTVV.

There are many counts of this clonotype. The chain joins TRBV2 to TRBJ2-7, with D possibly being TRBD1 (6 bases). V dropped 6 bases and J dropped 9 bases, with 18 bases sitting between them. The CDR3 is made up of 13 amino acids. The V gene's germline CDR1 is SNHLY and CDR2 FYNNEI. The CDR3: CASRSGHLRSQYF. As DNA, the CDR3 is TGTGCCAGCAGATCGGGACACCTACGATCGCAGTACTTC.

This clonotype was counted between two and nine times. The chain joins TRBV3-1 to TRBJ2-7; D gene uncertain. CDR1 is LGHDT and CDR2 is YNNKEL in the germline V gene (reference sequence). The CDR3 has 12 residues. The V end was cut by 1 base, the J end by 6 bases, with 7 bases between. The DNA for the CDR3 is TGTGCCAGCAGCCAAGCACTTCCCGAGCAGTACTTC. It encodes CASSQALPEQYF.

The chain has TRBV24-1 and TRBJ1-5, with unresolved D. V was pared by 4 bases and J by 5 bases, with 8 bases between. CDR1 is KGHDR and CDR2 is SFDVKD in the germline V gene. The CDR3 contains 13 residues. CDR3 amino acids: CATSDWSHQPQHF. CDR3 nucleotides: TGTGCCACCAGTGACTGGTCACATCAGCCCCAGCATTTT.

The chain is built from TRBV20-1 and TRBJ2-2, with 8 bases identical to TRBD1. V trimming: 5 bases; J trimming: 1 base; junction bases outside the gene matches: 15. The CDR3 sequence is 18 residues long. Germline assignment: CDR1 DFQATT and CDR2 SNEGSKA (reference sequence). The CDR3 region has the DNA TGCAGTGCTGTAGCCCTTCTATCAGGGGGCAGGAACACCGGGGAGCTGTTTTTT. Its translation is CSAVALLSGGRNTGELFF.

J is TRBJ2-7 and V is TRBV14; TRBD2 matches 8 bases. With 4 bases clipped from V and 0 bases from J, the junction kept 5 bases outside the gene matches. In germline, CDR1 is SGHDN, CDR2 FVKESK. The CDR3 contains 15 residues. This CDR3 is CASSPLAANSYEQYF. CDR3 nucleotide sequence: TGTGCCAGCAGCCCACTAGCGGCTAACTCCTACGAGCAGTACTTC.

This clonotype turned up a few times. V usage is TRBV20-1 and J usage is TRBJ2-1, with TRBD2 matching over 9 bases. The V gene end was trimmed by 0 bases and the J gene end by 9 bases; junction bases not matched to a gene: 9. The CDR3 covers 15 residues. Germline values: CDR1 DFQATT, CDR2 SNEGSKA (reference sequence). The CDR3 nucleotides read TGCAGTGCTAGAGATCTGAGACTAGCGGACCTTGAGCAGTTCTTC. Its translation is CSARDLRLADLEQFF.

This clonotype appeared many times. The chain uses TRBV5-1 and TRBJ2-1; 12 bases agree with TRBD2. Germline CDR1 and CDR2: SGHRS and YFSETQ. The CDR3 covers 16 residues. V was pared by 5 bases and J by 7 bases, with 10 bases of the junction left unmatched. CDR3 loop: CASRAGLAGNRNEQFF. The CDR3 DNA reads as TGCGCCAGCAGGGCCGGACTAGCGGGGAACCGTAATGAGCAGTTCTTC.

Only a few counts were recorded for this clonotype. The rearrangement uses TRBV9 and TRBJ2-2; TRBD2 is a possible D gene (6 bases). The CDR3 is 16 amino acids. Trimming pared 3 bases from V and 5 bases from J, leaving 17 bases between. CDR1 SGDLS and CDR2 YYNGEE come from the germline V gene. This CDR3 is CASSGGTHLGTGELFF. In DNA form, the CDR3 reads TGTGCCAGCAGCGGCGGGACCCACCTTGGGACCGGGGAGCTGTTTTTT.

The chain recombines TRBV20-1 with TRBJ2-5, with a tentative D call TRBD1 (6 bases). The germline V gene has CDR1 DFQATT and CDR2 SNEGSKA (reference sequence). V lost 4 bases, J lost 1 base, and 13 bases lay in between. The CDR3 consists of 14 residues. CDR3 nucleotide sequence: TGCAGTGCTAAAGTTTCGGACAGCCAAGAGACCCAGTACTTC. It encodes CSAKVSDSQETQYF.